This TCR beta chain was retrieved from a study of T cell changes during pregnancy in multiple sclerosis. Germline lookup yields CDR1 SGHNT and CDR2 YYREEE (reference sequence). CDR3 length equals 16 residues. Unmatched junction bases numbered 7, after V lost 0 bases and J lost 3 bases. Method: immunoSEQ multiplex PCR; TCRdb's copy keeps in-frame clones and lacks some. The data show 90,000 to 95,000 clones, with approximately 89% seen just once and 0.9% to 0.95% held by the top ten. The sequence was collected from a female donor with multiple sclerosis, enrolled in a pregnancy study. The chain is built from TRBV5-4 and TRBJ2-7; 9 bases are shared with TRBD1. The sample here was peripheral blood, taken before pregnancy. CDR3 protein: CASSLASGQGFYEQYF. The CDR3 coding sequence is TGTGCCAGCAGCTTGGCCTCGGGACAGGGCTTCTACGAGCAGTACTTC.